The T cell receptor (beta chain) described here comes from a study of T cells in Graves' hyperthyroidism and ophthalmopathy. A word on this clonotype: Its antigen remains unknown.

Lactation, pregnancy, other autoimmune disease or uncontrolled infection excluded patients. The PBMCs were sourced from fresh peripheral blood (approximately 9 ml). Study observations and caveats: Among thyroid clonotypes expanded above 0.001, most also appeared in blood.

The CDR3 is made up of 14 amino acids. V shed 6 bases and J 8 bases; nucleotides not matched to a gene: 5. From RNA transcripts, TCR beta CDR3 regions were amplified. The study used the HTBI primer set for a first-round RT-PCR of the TCR CDR3. TCRdb re-derived calls from the multiplex PCR reads in MiXCR, one entry per CDR3 protein. Found here are under 700,000 distinct CDR3 sequences, 16% of them singletons; the top ten hold about 20%. Sample: blood. The chain combines TRBV12-3 or TRBV12-4 with TRBJ1-4; 11 nucleotides agree with TRBD1. The sequence was obtained from a young woman with Graves' hyperthyroidism. The CDR3 reads CASRRTGGGEKLFF. The DNA for the CDR3 is TGTGCCAGCAGGCGGACAGGGGGCGGCGAAAAACTGTTTTTT.